This paragraph reports one T cell receptor (beta chain). This specimen comes from a study of sequential checkpoint blockade in melanoma. Study details: Randomization was 1:1 between first-line nivolumab→ipilimumab and ipilimumab→nivolumab. Both treatment sequences were followed by maintenance nivolumab.

Profiling relied on immunoSEQ multiplex PCR, and the TCRdb table lists in-frame clones only, not all of them. The data contain 10,000 or so clones, around four fifths of them singletons. Regarding treatment: randomized to nivolumab then ipilimumab (arm A) or the reverse (arm B). Patients had received no earlier DNA-damaging chemotherapy. PBMC sorting kept live CD3+CD8+ cells without CD19 or CD56. Sample: CD8+ T cells sorted from blood (inferred from file names), taken from a patient given nivolumab and ipilimumab in sequence. This TCR came from a human donor with melanoma.

CDR3 residues: CSVPPGGTYNEQFF. CDR3 DNA: TGCAGCGTTCCTCCCGGGGGTACCTACAATGAGCAGTTCTTC. The chain uses TRBV29-1 and TRBJ2-1, with a tentative D call TRBD2 (6 bases). Germline values: CDR1 SQVTM, CDR2 ANQGSEA. This CDR3 has 14 residues. The V end was cut by 5 bases, the J end by 2 bases, with 13 bases between.